This T cell receptor (beta chain) was captured in a study of blood T cells in healthy people across ages. Using a J-beta primer mix together with a sample-barcoded 5' primer, a second PCR was run for roughly 6 to 12 cycles. One entry per CDR3 protein, called by TCRdb with MiXCR from the 5' RACE reads. The repertoire holds 1.5 million to 2 million distinct CDR3 sequences, with 35% to 50% as singletons. Only a few counts were recorded for this clonotype. V was pared by 2 bases and J by 4 bases, with 12 bases between. The germline CDR1 and CDR2 sequences are LGHDT and YNNKEL (reference sequence). This CDR3 region has 14 residues.

The chain carries TRBV3-1 and TRBJ2-7, with D possibly matching TRBD1 (5 bases). The sample consisted of blood. This clonotype was sampled from a human donor in good health. The CDR3 spells CASSQFDSRYEQYF. CDR3 bases: TGTGCCAGCAGCCAATTCGACAGTCGGTACGAGCAGTACTTC.